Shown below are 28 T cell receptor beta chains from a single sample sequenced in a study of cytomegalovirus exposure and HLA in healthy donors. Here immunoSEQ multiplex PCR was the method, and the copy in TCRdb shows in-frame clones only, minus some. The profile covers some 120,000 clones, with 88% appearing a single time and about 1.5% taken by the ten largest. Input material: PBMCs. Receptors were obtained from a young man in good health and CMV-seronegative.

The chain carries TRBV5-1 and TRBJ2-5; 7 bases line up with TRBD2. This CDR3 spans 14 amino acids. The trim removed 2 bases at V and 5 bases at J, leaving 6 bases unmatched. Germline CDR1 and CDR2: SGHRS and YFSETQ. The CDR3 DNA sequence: TGCGCCAGCAGCTTTAGCGGGTTTCTCGAGACCCAGTACTTC. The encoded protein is CASSFSGFLETQYF.

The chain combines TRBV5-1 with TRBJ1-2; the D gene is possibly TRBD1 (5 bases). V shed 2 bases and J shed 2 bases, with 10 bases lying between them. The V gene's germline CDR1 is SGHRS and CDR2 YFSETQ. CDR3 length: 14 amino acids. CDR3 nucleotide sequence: TGCGCCAGCAGCTTTTGGCAGGGAAACTATGGCTACACCTTC. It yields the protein CASSFWQGNYGYTF.

CDR3 loop: CASSVYALLATLTDTQYF. CDR3 sequence (DNA): TGTGCCAGCAGCGTCTACGCCCTTCTAGCGACCCTCACAGATACGCAGTATTTT. The rearrangement joins TRBV2 to TRBJ2-3; a weak D match, TRBD2 (6 bases). Trimming removed 6 bases at V and 2 bases at J, with 24 bases between. The CDR3 covers 18 residues. Germline-derived CDR1 and CDR2 are SNHLY and FYNNEI.

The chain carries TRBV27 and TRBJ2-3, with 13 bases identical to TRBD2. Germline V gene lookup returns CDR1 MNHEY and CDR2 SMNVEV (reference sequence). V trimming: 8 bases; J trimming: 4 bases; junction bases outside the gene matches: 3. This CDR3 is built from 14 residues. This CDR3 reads CASRLAGGADTQYF. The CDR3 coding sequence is TGTGCCAGCCGACTAGCGGGAGGAGCAGATACGCAGTATTTT.

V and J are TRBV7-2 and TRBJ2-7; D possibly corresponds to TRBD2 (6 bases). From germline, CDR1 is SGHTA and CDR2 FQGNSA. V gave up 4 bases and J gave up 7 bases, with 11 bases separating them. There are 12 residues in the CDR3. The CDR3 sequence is CASSWRGWEQYF. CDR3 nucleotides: TGTGCCAGCAGCTGGCGGGGCTGGGAGCAGTACTTC.

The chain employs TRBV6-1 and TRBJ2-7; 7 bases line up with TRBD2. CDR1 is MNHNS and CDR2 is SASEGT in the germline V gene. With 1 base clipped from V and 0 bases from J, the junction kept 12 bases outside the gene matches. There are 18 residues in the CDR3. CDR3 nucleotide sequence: TGTGCCAGCAGTGAAGAGAGCGGGAACCTTTATTCCTCCTACGAGCAGTACTTC. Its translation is CASSEESGNLYSSYEQYF.

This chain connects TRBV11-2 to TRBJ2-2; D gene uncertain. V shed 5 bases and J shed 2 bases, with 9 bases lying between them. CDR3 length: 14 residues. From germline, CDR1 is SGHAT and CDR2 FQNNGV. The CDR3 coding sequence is TGTGCCAGCAGCCGAAGAGGCAACACCGGGGAGCTGTTTTTT. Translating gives CASSRRGNTGELFF.

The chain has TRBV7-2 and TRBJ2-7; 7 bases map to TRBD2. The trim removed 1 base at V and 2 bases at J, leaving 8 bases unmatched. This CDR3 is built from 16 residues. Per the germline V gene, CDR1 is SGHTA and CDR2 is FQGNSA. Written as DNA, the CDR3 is TGTGCCAGCAGCTTAGTGTTCCTAGCGGACACCTACGAGCAGTACTTC. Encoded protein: CASSLVFLADTYEQYF.

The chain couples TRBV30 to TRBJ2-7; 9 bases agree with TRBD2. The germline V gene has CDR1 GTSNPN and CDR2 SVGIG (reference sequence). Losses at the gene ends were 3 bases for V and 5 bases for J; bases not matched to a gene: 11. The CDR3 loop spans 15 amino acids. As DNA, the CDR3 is TGTGCCTGGAGGTCAGGACTAGCGCGGGTCGACGAGCAGTACTTC. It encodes CAWRSGLARVDEQYF.

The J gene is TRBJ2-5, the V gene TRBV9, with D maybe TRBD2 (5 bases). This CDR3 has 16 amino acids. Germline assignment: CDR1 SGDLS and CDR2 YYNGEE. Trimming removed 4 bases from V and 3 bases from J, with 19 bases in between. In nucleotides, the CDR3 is TGTGCCAGCAGCCCCGAGGGCGGACCAACCAAAGAGACCCAGTACTTC. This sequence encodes CASSPEGGPTKETQYF.

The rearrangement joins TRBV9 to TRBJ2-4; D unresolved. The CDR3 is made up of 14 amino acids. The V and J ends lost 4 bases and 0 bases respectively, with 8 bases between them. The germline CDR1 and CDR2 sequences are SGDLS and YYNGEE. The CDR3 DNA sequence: TGTGCCAGCAGCCCCCAACTAGCCAAAAACATTCAGTACTTC. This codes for CASSPQLAKNIQYF.

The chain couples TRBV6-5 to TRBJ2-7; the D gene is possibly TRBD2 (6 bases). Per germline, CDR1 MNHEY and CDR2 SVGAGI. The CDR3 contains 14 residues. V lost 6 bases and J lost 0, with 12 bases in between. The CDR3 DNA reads TGTGCCAGCAGGGGGGGTTATAGCTCCTACGAGCAGTACTTC. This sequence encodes CASRGGYSSYEQYF.

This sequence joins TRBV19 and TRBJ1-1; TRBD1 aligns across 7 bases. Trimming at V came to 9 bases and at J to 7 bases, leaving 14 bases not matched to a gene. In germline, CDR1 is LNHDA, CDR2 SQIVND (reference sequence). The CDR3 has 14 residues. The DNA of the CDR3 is TGTGCCAGCCGAAGCGGTAGGACAGGAGATGAAGCTTTCTTT. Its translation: CASRSGRTGDEAFF.

Here the CDR3 DNA reads TGTGCCAGCAGCCCCAATTGGAGAGGGACAGATACGCAGTATTTT. It specifies CASSPNWRGTDTQYF. The chain couples TRBV5-8 to TRBJ2-3; possibly TRBD2 for D (5 bases). V gave up 4 bases and J gave up 3 bases, with 15 bases separating them. The CDR3 runs to 15 residues. Germline-derived CDR1 and CDR2 are SGHTS and YDEGEE.

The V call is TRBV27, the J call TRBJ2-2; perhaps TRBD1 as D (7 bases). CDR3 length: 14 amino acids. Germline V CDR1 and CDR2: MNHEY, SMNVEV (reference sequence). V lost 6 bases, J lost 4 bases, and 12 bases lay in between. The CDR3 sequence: CASSLQGGTGELFF. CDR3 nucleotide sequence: TGTGCCAGCAGCCTCCAGGGGGGCACCGGGGAGCTGTTTTTT.

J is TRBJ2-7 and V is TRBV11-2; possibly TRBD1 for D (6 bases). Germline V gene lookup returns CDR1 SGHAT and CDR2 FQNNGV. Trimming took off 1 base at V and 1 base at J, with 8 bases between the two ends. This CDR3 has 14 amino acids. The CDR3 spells CASSLGTVSYEQYF. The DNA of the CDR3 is TGTGCCAGCAGCTTAGGGACAGTGTCCTACGAGCAGTACTTC.

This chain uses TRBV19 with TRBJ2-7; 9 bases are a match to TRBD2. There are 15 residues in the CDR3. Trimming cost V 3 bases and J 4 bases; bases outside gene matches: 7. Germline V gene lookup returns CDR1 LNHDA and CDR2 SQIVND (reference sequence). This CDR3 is CASSIRLAEVYEQYF. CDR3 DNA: TGTGCCAGTAGTATCAGACTAGCGGAAGTATACGAGCAGTACTTC.

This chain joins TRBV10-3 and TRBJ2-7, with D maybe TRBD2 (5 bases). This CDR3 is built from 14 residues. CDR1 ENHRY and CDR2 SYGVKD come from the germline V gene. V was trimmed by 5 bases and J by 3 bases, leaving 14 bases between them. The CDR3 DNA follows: TGTGCCATCAGTCAAATCCCTCGGGACTACGAGCAGTACTTC. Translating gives CAISQIPRDYEQYF.

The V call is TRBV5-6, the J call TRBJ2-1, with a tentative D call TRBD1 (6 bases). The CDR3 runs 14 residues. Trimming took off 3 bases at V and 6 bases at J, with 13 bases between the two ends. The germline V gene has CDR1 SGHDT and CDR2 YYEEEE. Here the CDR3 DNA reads TGTGCCAGCAGCTCTGTGGCAGGGGTCAATGAGCAGTTCTTC. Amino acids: CASSSVAGVNEQFF.

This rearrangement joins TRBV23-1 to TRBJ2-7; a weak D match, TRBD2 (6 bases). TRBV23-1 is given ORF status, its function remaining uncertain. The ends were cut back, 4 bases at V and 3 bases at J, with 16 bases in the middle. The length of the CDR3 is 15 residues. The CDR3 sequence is CASSLPRRDLYEQYF. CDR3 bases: TGCGCCAGCAGTCTCCCAAGGCGGGACCTCTACGAGCAGTACTTC.

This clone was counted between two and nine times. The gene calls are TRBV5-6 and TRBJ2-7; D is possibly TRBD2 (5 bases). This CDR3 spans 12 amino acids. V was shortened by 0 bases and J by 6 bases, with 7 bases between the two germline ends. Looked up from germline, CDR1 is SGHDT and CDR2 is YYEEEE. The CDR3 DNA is TGTGCCAGCAGCTTGGCCGGAGGCGAGCAGTACTTC. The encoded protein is CASSLAGGEQYF.

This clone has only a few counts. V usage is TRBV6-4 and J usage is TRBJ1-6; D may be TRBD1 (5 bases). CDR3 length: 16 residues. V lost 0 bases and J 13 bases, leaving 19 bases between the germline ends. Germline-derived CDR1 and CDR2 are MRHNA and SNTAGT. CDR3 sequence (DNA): TGTGCCAGCAGTGACTCGATGATAACAGGATCAGTTCCCCTCCACTTT. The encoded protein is CASSDSMITGSVPLHF.

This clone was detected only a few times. CDR3 bases: TGTGCCAGCTCACCACTAGCGGGAGAAAGCTACGAGCAGTACTTC. Its translation is CASSPLAGESYEQYF. The chain couples TRBV18 to TRBJ2-7; 9 bases are shared with TRBD2. Per germline, CDR1 KGHSH and CDR2 LQKENI. V gave up 1 base and J gave up 3 bases; unmatched junction bases: 4. The CDR3 length is 15 residues.

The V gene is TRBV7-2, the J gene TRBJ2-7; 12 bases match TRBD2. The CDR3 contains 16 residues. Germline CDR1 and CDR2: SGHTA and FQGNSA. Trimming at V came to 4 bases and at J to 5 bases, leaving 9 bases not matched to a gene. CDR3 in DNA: TGTGCCAGCAGCTCGACTAGCGGGGGAGGTGTTCACGAGCAGTACTTC. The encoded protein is CASSSTSGGGVHEQYF.

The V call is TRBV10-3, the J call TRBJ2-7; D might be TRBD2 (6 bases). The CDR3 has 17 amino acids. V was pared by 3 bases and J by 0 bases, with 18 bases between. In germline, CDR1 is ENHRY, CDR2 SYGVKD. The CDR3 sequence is CAISDVGGKRSSYEQYF. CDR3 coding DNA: TGTGCCATCAGTGACGTTGGGGGGAAGAGAAGCTCCTACGAGCAGTACTTC.

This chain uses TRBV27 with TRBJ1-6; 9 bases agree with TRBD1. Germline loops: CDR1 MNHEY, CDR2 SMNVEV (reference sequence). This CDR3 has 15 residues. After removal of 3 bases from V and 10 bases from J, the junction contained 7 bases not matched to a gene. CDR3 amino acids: CASSFLRDRVSPLHF. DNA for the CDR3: TGTGCCAGCAGTTTCCTCCGGGACAGGGTCTCACCCCTCCACTTT.

In nucleotides, the CDR3 is TGTGCCAGCAGGAGACTAGCGGGAGGGCCAAATGAGCAGTTCTTC. Its translation: CASRRLAGGPNEQFF. The J gene is TRBJ2-1, the V gene TRBV27; 14 nucleotides align to TRBD2. From germline, CDR1 is MNHEY and CDR2 SMNVEV (reference sequence). The CDR3 loop spans 15 amino acids. V was clipped by 6 bases and J by 7 bases; unmatched bases: 5.

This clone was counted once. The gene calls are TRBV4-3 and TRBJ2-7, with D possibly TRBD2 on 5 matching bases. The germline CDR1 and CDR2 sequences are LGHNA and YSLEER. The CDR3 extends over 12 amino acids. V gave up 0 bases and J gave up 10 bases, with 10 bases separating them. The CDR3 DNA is TGCGCCAGCAGCCAAGAAGGGAGCGATCAGTACTTC. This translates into CASSQEGSDQYF.